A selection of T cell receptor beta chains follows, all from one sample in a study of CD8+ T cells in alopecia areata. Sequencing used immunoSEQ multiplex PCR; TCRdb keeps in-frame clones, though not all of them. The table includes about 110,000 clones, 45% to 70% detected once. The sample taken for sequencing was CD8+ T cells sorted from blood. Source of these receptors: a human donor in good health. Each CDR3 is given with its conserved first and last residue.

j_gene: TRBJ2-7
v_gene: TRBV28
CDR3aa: CASSKAYEQYF

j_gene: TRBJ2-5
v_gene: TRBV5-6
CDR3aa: CASSSYTDRGYQETQYF

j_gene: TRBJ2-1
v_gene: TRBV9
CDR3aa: CASSVTSGGYNEQFF

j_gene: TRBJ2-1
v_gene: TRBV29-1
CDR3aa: CSVEHWVGPYNEQFF

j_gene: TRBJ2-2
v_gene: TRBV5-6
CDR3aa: CASSDRWGAGELFF

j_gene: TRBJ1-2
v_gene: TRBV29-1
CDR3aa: CSVEDRGAYGYTF

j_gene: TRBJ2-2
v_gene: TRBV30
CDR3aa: CAWGTGNTGELFF

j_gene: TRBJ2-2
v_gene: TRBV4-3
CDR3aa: CASSHQDTGELFF

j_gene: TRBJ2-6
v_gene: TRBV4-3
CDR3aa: CASSRGTGSGANVLTF

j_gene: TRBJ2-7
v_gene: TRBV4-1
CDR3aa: CASSLAHSGGTYEQYF

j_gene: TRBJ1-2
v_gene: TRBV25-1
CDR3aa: CASSKGGNGYTF

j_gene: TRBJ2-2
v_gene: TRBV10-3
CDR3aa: CAISDTGSETGELFF

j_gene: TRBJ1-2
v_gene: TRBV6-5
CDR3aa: CASSYTEGSYYGYTF

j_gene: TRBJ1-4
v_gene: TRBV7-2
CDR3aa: CASNLLGASANEKLFF

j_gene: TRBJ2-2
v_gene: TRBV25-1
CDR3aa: CASSGGLARNTGELFF

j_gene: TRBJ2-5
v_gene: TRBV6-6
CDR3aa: CASSSRGPQETQYF

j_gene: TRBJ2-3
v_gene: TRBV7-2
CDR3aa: CASSRGCCGGGTDTQYF

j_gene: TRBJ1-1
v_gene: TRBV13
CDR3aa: CASSFKEMNTEAFF

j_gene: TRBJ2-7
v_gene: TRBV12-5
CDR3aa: CASGPDGYEQYF

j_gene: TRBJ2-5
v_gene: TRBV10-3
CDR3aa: CAISGTGRETQYF

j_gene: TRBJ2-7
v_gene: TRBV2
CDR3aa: CASIAGAAYEQYF

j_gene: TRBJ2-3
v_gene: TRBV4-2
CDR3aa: CASSQDQTSTDTQYF

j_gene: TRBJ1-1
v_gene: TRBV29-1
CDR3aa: CSDLLYGTEAFF

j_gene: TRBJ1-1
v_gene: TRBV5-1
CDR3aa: CASSLDTEAFF

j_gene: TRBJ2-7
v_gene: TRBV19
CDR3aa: CATRSGTSLSEQYF

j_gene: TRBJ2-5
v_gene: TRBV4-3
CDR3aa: CASSQKQGRRETQYF

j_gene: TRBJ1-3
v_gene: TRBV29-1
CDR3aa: CSVAGFGNTIYF

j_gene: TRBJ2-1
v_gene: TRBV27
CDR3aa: CASSLYTAVLDEQFF

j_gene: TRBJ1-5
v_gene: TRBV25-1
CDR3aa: CASYRDFWPQHF